What follows are 2 T cell receptor beta chains derived from one specimen sequenced in a study of identical twins. Each CDR3 protein is one row after TCRdb ran MiXCR on the 5' RACE reads. The table has some 1,600,000 distinct CDR3 sequences, roughly 35% seen once. Sequenced sample: cord blood. These receptor sequences come from a newborn girl in good health.

This clonotype was counted a single time. The chain uses TRBV9 and TRBJ2-5; 12 bases are a match to TRBD2. Germline V gene sequence: CDR1 SGDLS, CDR2 YYNGEE. The trim removed 4 bases at V and 3 bases at J, leaving 13 bases unmatched. CDR3 size: 18 residues. As DNA, the CDR3 is TGTGCCAGCAGCCCAGGTCCGACGGGACTAGCGGGCAAAGAGACCCAGTACTTC. It specifies CASSPGPTGLAGKETQYF.

This clonotype has just a few counts. This rearrangement joins TRBV6-1 to TRBJ2-1; TRBD2 matches 10 bases. This CDR3 is built from 14 residues. The junction had 7 bases not matched to a gene; V was cut back by 4 bases and J by 10 bases. The germline V gene has CDR1 MNHNS and CDR2 SASEGT. Here the CDR3 reads CASSGLAGGYEQFF. CDR3 sequence (DNA): TGTGCCAGCAGTGGACTAGCGGGCGGCTACGAGCAGTTCTTC.